Presented here are 21 T cell receptor beta chains from one specimen sequenced in a study of neoadjuvant anti-PD-1 for oral cavity cancer. The protocol was immunoSEQ multiplex PCR, while the TCRdb copy is restricted to in-frame clones and leaves out a portion. The repertoire holds 20,000 to 25,000 clones, around 45% seen once, with 40% in the top ten. Time point in this sample: after neoadjuvant nivolumab, at surgical resection. Material: tumor tissue, obtained after nivolumab (anti-PD-1) treatment. The receptors shown here come from a person between 40 and 79 years old with oral cavity squamous cell carcinoma.

The chain couples TRBV6-5 to TRBJ1-5, with D uncertain. The CDR3 has 14 amino acids. The V end was cut by 4 bases, the J end by 0 bases, with 7 bases between. CDR1 and CDR2 (germline): MNHEY, SVGAGI. The CDR3, as DNA: TGTGCCAGCAGTTTAGAGGGTAGCAATCAGCCCCAGCATTTT. Translating it yields CASSLEGSNQPQHF.

This clone showed up just a few times. The chain couples TRBV7-6 to TRBJ1-1; 7 nucleotides agree with TRBD1. The CDR3 covers 14 residues. Germline CDR1 is SGHVS and CDR2 is FNYEAQ. V was clipped by 5 bases and J by 2 bases; unmatched bases: 5. CDR3 sequence: CASSPGTVNTEAFF. The CDR3 nucleotides are TGTGCCAGCAGCCCAGGGACAGTCAACACTGAAGCTTTCTTT.

The table lists this clone with a few counts. The chain has TRBV11-1 and TRBJ2-1; no firm D call. V was pared by 0 bases and J by 4 bases, with 4 bases between. Germline V gene data show CDR1 as SGHAT and CDR2 as FQDESV (reference sequence). This CDR3 region has 13 residues. This chain's CDR3 is CASSLAQYNEQFF. The CDR3, as DNA: TGTGCCAGCAGCTTAGCGCAGTACAATGAGCAGTTCTTC.

The gene calls are TRBV18 and TRBJ1-6, with D possibly matching TRBD1 (5 bases). The CDR3 extends over 12 amino acids. Trimming cost V 3 bases and J 14 bases, with 11 bases left between them. Germline CDR1 and CDR2: KGHSH and LQKENI. CDR3 coding DNA: TGTGCCAGCTCACCGGGGGGTCTTTCCCTCCACTTT. The encoded protein is CASSPGGLSLHF.

The CDR3 DNA sequence: TGCGCCAGCAGCGGGGGGCTAATTGCCGGGGAGCTGTTTTTT. Encoded protein: CASSGGLIAGELFF. V is TRBV5-1 and J is TRBJ2-2; either TRBD1 or TRBD2 may fit D (6 bases each). With 4 bases removed from V and 6 bases from J, the gap between germline ends came to 13 bases. Germline V gene data show CDR1 as SGHRS and CDR2 as YFSETQ. CDR3 length: 14 residues.

V gene TRBV11-2 combines with J gene TRBJ1-1; 10 bases are a match to TRBD1. The CDR3 is 15 amino acids. The ends lost 1 base at V and 2 bases at J; junction bases unmatched: 1. Per germline, CDR1 SGHAT and CDR2 FQNNGV. The CDR3 region has the DNA TGTGCCAGCAGCTTAGGGACAGGGGGTAACACTGAAGCTTTCTTT. It codes for CASSLGTGGNTEAFF.

This chain uses TRBV27 with TRBJ2-7, with unresolved D. This CDR3 spans 17 amino acids. Germline assignment: CDR1 MNHEY and CDR2 SMNVEV (reference sequence). V was clipped by 0 bases and J by 7 bases, with 22 bases between them. CDR3 DNA sequence: TGTGCCAGCAGTTTATCGGGCGTGCAGGTCCTCAAGAGGGAGCAGTACTTC. As protein: CASSLSGVQVLKREQYF.

The CDR3 is CASSFGTSADTQYF. In DNA form, the CDR3 reads TGTGCCAGCAGTTTTGGGACTAGCGCAGATACGCAGTATTTT. V and J are TRBV27 and TRBJ2-3; TRBD2 aligns across 10 bases. V lost 3 bases to trimming and J lost 4 bases; unmatched junction nucleotides: 1. This CDR3 is 14 amino acids long. The germline V gene encodes CDR1 MNHEY and CDR2 SMNVEV (reference sequence).

CDR3 coding DNA: TGTGCCATCAGTGAGTCAGGGCTAGCGGGGAACGAGCAGTACTTC. Translation: CAISESGLAGNEQYF. The chain has TRBV10-3 and TRBJ2-7; the match to TRBD2 covers 9 bases. This CDR3 comprises 15 residues. Germline V gives CDR1 ENHRY, CDR2 SYGVKD. The J segment lost 5 bases and the V segment lost 0 bases, leaving 5 bases of the junction unmatched.

This clone was detected only a few times. This chain uses TRBV15 with TRBJ2-2, with 7 bases aligning to TRBD1. The germline CDR1 and CDR2 sequences are LNHNV and YYDKDF (reference sequence). There are 16 residues in the CDR3. V lost 2 bases to trimming and J lost 1 base; unmatched junction nucleotides: 4. The CDR3 here is CATSRPGTVNTGELFF. The CDR3 DNA reads as TGTGCCACCAGCAGACCCGGGACAGTGAACACCGGGGAGCTGTTTTTT.

The rearrangement uses TRBV19 and TRBJ1-1, with 8 bases lining up with TRBD1. With 5 bases clipped from V and 4 bases from J, the junction kept 12 bases outside the gene matches. CDR1 and CDR2 (germline): LNHDA, SQIVND (reference sequence). CDR3 length equals 16 residues. The DNA for the CDR3 is TGTGCCAGTAGTTCCACAGGACAGGGTATGAGCACTGAAGCTTTCTTT. Protein sequence: CASSSTGQGMSTEAFF.

V is TRBV10-3 and J is TRBJ2-7; TRBD1 agrees at 7 bases. The CDR3 sequence is 15 residues long. V lost 2 bases to trimming and J lost 0 bases; unmatched junction nucleotides: 4. CDR1 is ENHRY and CDR2 is SYGVKD in the germline V gene. Here the CDR3 reads CAISEKTGSSYEQYF. The CDR3 DNA is TGTGCCATCAGTGAGAAGACAGGGAGCTCCTACGAGCAGTACTTC.

The chain joins TRBV20-1 to TRBJ2-3; D remains unclear. With 6 bases removed from V and 4 bases from J, the gap between germline ends came to 8 bases. The CDR3 has 11 amino acids. Per germline, CDR1 DFQATT and CDR2 SNEGSKA (reference sequence). CDR3 loop: CSAMIADTQYF. CDR3 bases: TGCAGTGCGATGATAGCAGATACGCAGTATTTT.

DNA of the CDR3: TGTGCCAGTAGCCCTTTAACAGGGACTGGAAACACCATATATTTT. It specifies CASSPLTGTGNTIYF. The chain uses TRBV19 and TRBJ1-3; TRBD1 might be the D (6 bases). Looked up from germline, CDR1 is LNHDA and CDR2 is SQIVND (reference sequence). Trimming left V 6 bases short and J 2 bases short, with 14 bases between. The CDR3 runs to 15 residues.

J is TRBJ2-2 and V is TRBV27; 7 bases map to TRBD2. V lost 7 bases and J lost 2; bases outside the gene matches: 7. This CDR3 has 15 amino acids. From germline, CDR1 is MNHEY and CDR2 SMNVEV (reference sequence). CDR3 nucleotides: TGTGCCAGCACCTGGGGGGGACTTAACACCGGGGAGCTGTTTTTT. Its protein product is CASTWGGLNTGELFF.

The genes are TRBV7-2 and TRBJ1-2; the D gene is possibly TRBD1 (5 bases). The CDR3 runs 15 residues. Germline values: CDR1 SGHTA, CDR2 FQGNSA. V was trimmed by 5 bases and J by 3 bases, leaving 16 bases between them. The CDR3 sequence is CASSQSGSPHYGYTF. The DNA of the CDR3 is TGTGCCAGCAGCCAATCAGGGTCCCCACACTATGGCTACACCTTC.

This clone was observed at least ten times. The rearrangement joins TRBV6-6 to TRBJ1-6; D uncertain. This CDR3 has 14 amino acids. The ends were cut back, 8 bases at V and 2 bases at J, with 10 bases in the middle. Germline loops: CDR1 MNHNY, CDR2 SVGAGI (reference sequence). CDR3 bases: TGTGCCAGCGCCCCACCCGCCTATAATTCACCCCTCCACTTT. As protein: CASAPPAYNSPLHF.

This rearrangement joins TRBV5-6 to TRBJ2-3; 9 nucleotides align to TRBD1. CDR1 and CDR2 from the germline V gene are SGHDT and YYEEEE. With V trimmed by 1 base and J by 6 bases, 9 bases remained unmatched. CDR3 size: 16 residues. CDR3 loop: CASSLKVDRGMDTQYF. CDR3 DNA sequence: TGTGCCAGCAGCTTGAAGGTGGACAGGGGAATGGATACGCAGTATTTT.

This sequence joins TRBV27 and TRBJ2-3; 10 nucleotides line up with TRBD1. Germline trimming cut 5 bases from V and 0 bases from J; bases unmatched to any gene: 5. The germline gives CDR1 MNHEY, CDR2 SMNVEV (reference sequence). The CDR3 runs 16 residues. The CDR3 here is CASSPRQGASTDTQYF. CDR3 nucleotides: TGTGCCAGCAGTCCCCGACAGGGGGCTAGCACAGATACGCAGTATTTT.

This chain uses TRBV2 with TRBJ1-1, with 7 bases lining up with TRBD1. With V trimmed by 6 bases and J by 2 bases, 9 bases remained unmatched. Germline V gene sequence: CDR1 SNHLY, CDR2 FYNNEI. This CDR3 is 15 amino acids long. The CDR3 here is CASSLLTGVNTEAFF. The DNA for the CDR3 is TGTGCCAGCAGCCTACTTACAGGGGTTAACACTGAAGCTTTCTTT.

The chain couples TRBV10-3 to TRBJ2-3; D is ambiguous. CDR1 ENHRY and CDR2 SYGVKD come from the germline V gene. V was shortened by 4 bases and J by 4 bases, with 6 bases between the two germline ends. The CDR3 has 12 amino acids. In DNA form, the CDR3 reads TGTGCCATCAGTGGCGTAGCAGATACGCAGTATTTT. It specifies CAISGVADTQYF.